This TCR beta chain was identified in a study of blood T cells in healthy people across ages. The people who gave samples were healthy Caucasians from Russia, aged about 6 to 100. Through a sample-barcoded 5' primer and a J-beta primer mix, a second PCR was run for roughly 7 to 12 cycles. One entry per CDR3 protein, called by TCRdb with MiXCR from the 5' RACE reads. The profile covers 710,000 or so distinct CDR3 sequences, with 32% appearing a single time and roughly 15% taken by the ten largest. Concerning this clonotype itself: What it binds is not known. A read error is possible here, since a much larger clone lies one base away.

Study-wide results and limits: Bulk PBMC profiling left naive and antigen-experienced comparisons inconclusive.

CDR1 SGHDT and CDR2 YYEEEE come from the germline V gene. After removal of 0 bases from V and 6 bases from J, the junction contained 3 bases not matched to a gene. The CDR3 covers 15 residues. Specimen: blood. This clonotype originated in a woman aged 80 or older in good health. The gene calls are TRBV5-6 and TRBJ1-2; 12 nucleotides agree with TRBD1. The CDR3 loop is CASSLAGQGADGYTF. In nucleotides, the CDR3 is TGTGCCAGCAGCTTGGCGGGACAGGGGGCAGATGGCTACACCTTC.